The TCR beta chain described here comes from a study of patients and donors after allogeneic stem cell transplantation. With 0 bases removed from V and 4 bases from J, the gap between germline ends came to 7 bases. Per germline, CDR1 SGHKS and CDR2 YYEKEE (reference sequence). The CDR3 has 13 amino acids. TCRdb re-called the RT-PCR reads through MiXCR, storing one row per CDR3 protein. The sample gives about 8,300 distinct CDR3 sequences, 9.5% to 13% of which show up once; 52% is in the top ten. The chain has TRBV5-5 and TRBJ1-1; D uncertain. This clonotype originated in a human donor who was either an allogeneic HSCT recipient or a stem cell or donor lymphocyte infusion donor (not recorded which). It is not recorded whose cells these are; they may come from a transplant donor. Sequencing used blood, either unsorted or a sorted T cell fraction (not recorded which). CDR3 sequence: CASSLAVGTEAFF. The CDR3 region has the DNA TGTGCCAGCAGCTTGGCCGTTGGCACTGAAGCTTTCTTT. The complete variable domain, with remaining parts taken from reference TRBV5-5 and TRBJ1-1, reads DAGVTQSPTHLIKTRGQQVTLRCSPISGHKSVSWYQQVLGQGPQFIFQYYEKEERGRGNFPDRFSARQFPNYSSELNVNALLLGDSALYLCASSLAVGTEAFFGQGTRLTVV.